These 30 T cell receptor beta chains share one sample of origin, sequenced in a study of blood T cell repertoires in COVID-19. TCRdb keeps only in-frame clones here, not all; method: immunoSEQ multiplex PCR. The sample has approximately 170,000 clones, around four fifths seen once; the top ten hold nearly 8%. The source material was PBMCs or T cells enriched from blood (not recorded which). These receptors were obtained from a woman aged 45-59 years who had recovered from COVID-19.

CDR3 sequence reads: CSAGGDRVSGEQYF. CDR3 in DNA: TGCAGTGCTGGTGGGGACAGGGTCTCGGGTGAGCAGTACTTC. V and J are TRBV20-1 and TRBJ2-7; TRBD1 matches at 9 bases. The CDR3 contains 14 residues. V lost 5 bases and J lost 7; bases outside the gene matches: 12. Germline V gives CDR1 DFQATT, CDR2 SNEGSKA (reference sequence).

The J gene is TRBJ2-5, the V gene TRBV28; 7 positions match TRBD2. The V segment lost 2 bases and the J segment 5 bases; nucleotides outside the gene matches: 8. The CDR3 extends over 15 amino acids. From germline, CDR1 is MDHEN and CDR2 SYDVKM. The CDR3 loop reads CASSLAGAVLETQYF. DNA for the CDR3: TGTGCCAGCAGTTTAGCGGGAGCTGTCTTGGAGACCCAGTACTTC.

The genes are TRBV7-2 and TRBJ2-7, with TRBD2 identical over 7 bases. The J segment lost 0 bases and the V segment lost 5 bases, leaving 1 base of the junction unmatched. This CDR3 is built from 13 residues. Germline-derived CDR1 and CDR2 are SGHTA and FQGNSA. The CDR3 loop reads CASSRGVSYEQYF. The CDR3 DNA sequence: TGTGCCAGCAGCCGGGGGGTCTCCTACGAGCAGTACTTC.

J is TRBJ2-7 and V is TRBV5-1, with 8 nucleotides matching TRBD1. The V gene's germline CDR1 is SGHRS and CDR2 YFSETQ. The CDR3 runs 16 residues. The V and J ends lost 1 base and 4 bases, in that order; junction bases with no gene match: 10. The CDR3 here is CASSLSIGQGIYEQYF. For the CDR3, the DNA is TGCGCCAGCAGCTTGAGTATTGGACAGGGAATTTACGAGCAGTACTTC.

This clone has a single count. This chain connects TRBV19 to TRBJ1-5; tentatively, D is TRBD1 (5 bases). The germline V and J ends were trimmed by 4 bases and 1 base, with 11 bases remaining between them. The CDR3 contains 15 residues. Germline-derived CDR1 and CDR2 are LNHDA and SQIVND (reference sequence). The DNA of the CDR3 is TGTGCCAGTAGTACAGGGTACGGGAGCAATCAGCCCCAGCATTTT. It yields the protein CASSTGYGSNQPQHF.

The chain has TRBV3-1 (or the pseudogene TRBV3-2) and TRBJ2-3; 12 positions agree with TRBD2. This CDR3 has 16 amino acids. Germline CDR1 is LGHDT and CDR2 is YNNKEL (reference sequence). The trim removed 4 bases at V and 3 bases at J, leaving 5 bases unmatched. CDR3: CASSLLAGGKTDTQYF. The DNA of the CDR3 is TGTGCCAGCAGCCTACTAGCGGGGGGAAAGACAGATACGCAGTATTTT.

This chain connects TRBV19 to TRBJ1-2, with D unresolved. CDR3 size: 12 residues. Trimming took off 3 bases at V and 7 bases at J, with 9 bases between the two ends. Germline CDR1 and CDR2: LNHDA and SQIVND (reference sequence). This chain's CDR3 is CASSMGRLGYTF. The CDR3 DNA reads as TGTGCCAGTAGTATGGGCAGGCTTGGCTACACCTTC.

The chain uses TRBV18 and TRBJ2-7; 8 nucleotides match TRBD1. V lost 5 bases and J lost 6; bases outside the gene matches: 3. The CDR3 has 12 amino acids. Germline V gene sequence: CDR1 KGHSH, CDR2 LQKENI. The CDR3: CASSTGQVEQYF. The CDR3, as DNA: TGTGCCAGCTCAACGGGACAGGTCGAGCAGTACTTC.

This clone was seen a single time. The chain couples TRBV13 to TRBJ1-3; 10 bases line up with TRBD1. The CDR3 is 17 amino acids. V shed 2 bases and J 7 bases; nucleotides not matched to a gene: 11. Germline assignment: CDR1 PRHDT and CDR2 FYEKMQ (reference sequence). The CDR3 nucleotides read TGTGCCAGCAGCTTAAGGTCACCGGGACAGGGGCAGAACACCATATATTTT. This encodes CASSLRSPGQGQNTIYF. Supplemented by reference TRBV13 and TRBJ1-3, the full variable domain reads AAGVIQSPRHLIKEKRETATLKCYPIPRHDTVYWYQQGPGQDPQFLISFYEKMQSDKGSIPDRFSAQQFSDYHSELNMSSLELGDSALYFCASSLRSPGQGQNTIYFGEGSWLTVV.

The chain couples TRBV5-4 to TRBJ2-7, with 10 bases aligning to TRBD2. The J segment lost 3 bases and the V segment lost 4 bases, leaving 10 bases of the junction unmatched. CDR3 length equals 16 residues. CDR1 and CDR2 (germline): SGHNT, YYREEE (reference sequence). The CDR3 bases are TGTGCCAGCAGCGACCGGACTAGCGGAAAAGGCTACGAGCAGTACTTC. As protein: CASSDRTSGKGYEQYF. The variable domain in full, completed from reference TRBV5-4 and TRBJ2-7, reads ETGVTQSPTHLIKTRGQQVTLRCSSQSGHNTVSWYQQALGQGPQFIFQYYREEENGRGNFPPRFSGLQFPNYSSELNVNALELDDSALYLCASSDRTSGKGYEQYFGPGTRLTVT.

V usage is TRBV5-1 and J usage is TRBJ2-7; 11 bases agree with TRBD1. The CDR3 runs 15 residues. Trimming at V came to 2 bases and at J to 4 bases, leaving 5 bases not matched to a gene. Germline loops: CDR1 SGHRS, CDR2 YFSETQ. Written as DNA, the CDR3 is TGCGCCAGCAGCTTCGGGACAGGGGGTCTATACGAGCAGTACTTC. Residues: CASSFGTGGLYEQYF.

This chain connects TRBV19 to TRBJ1-1, with 10 bases identical to TRBD1. The V gene end was trimmed by 4 bases and the J gene end by 8 bases; junction bases not matched to a gene: 7. CDR3 length: 14 residues. CDR1 and CDR2 from the germline V gene are LNHDA and SQIVND (reference sequence). For the CDR3, the DNA is TGTGCCAGTAGTACCCCCGGGACAGGGGACGAAGCTTTCTTT. As protein: CASSTPGTGDEAFF.

V is TRBV12-5 and J is TRBJ2-1; D may be TRBD2 (5 bases). Germline V gives CDR1 LGHNT, CDR2 FRNRAP. Trimming took 0 bases from V and 13 from J, leaving 13 bases between them. This CDR3 is 13 amino acids long. As DNA, the CDR3 is TGTGCTAGTGGTTTGGTCCAGGCCCGGGGTCAGTTCTTC. It yields the protein CASGLVQARGQFF.

Of note for this clone: One end of the junction varies from germline; a read error may be responsible. This chain uses TRBV7-3 with TRBJ2-3, with 8 bases identical to TRBD2. Germline lookup yields CDR1 SGHTA and CDR2 FQGTGA. There are 14 residues in the CDR3. The CDR3 DNA reads as TGTGCCAGCAGCCTGAGCGGGAGCAAAGATACGCAGTATTTT. It translates to CASSLSGSKDTQYF.

The chain employs TRBV18 and TRBJ2-1; 7 bases match TRBD2. This CDR3 is built from 14 residues. Trimming at V came to 3 bases and at J to 4 bases, leaving 3 bases not matched to a gene. The V gene's germline CDR1 is KGHSH and CDR2 LQKENI. The CDR3 nucleotides are TGTGCCAGCTCACCGAGCGGGATTTACAATGAGCAGTTCTTC. This codes for CASSPSGIYNEQFF.

The CDR3 DNA is TGTGCCATCAGTGATACCCAGGGGGCAGATGGCTACACCTTC. This gives the protein CAISDTQGADGYTF. V and J are TRBV10-3 and TRBJ1-2, with 8 positions matching TRBD1. The V gene's germline CDR1 is ENHRY and CDR2 SYGVKD. There are 14 residues in the CDR3. V lost 3 bases, J lost 6 bases, and 6 bases stayed unmatched.

The V and J genes are TRBV7-2 and TRBJ2-1, with D perhaps TRBD2 (5 bases). The CDR3 sequence is 14 residues long. Germline CDR1 reads SGHTA; CDR2 reads FQGNSA. Between the trimmed V and J ends, which lost 0 bases and 7 bases, there was a span of 10 bases. The CDR3 nucleotides read TGTGCCAGCAGCTTAGCCGCGACGGGGAATGAGCAGTTCTTC. Its protein is CASSLAATGNEQFF. Full variable domain (missing parts from reference TRBV7-2 and TRBJ2-1): GAGVSQSPSNKVTEKGKDVELRCDPISGHTALYWYRQSLGQGLEFLIYFQGNSAPDKSGLPSDRFSAERTGGSVSTLTIQRTQQEDSAVYLCASSLAATGNEQFFGPGTRLTVL.

The genes are TRBV5-1 and TRBJ2-7; 8 positions agree with TRBD2. Germline V CDR1 and CDR2: SGHRS, YFSETQ. CDR3 length: 15 residues. Losses at the gene ends were 5 bases for V and 5 bases for J; bases not matched to a gene: 12. The CDR3 region is CASSVSGGPNDEQYF. In nucleotides, the CDR3 is TGCGCCAGCAGTGTGAGCGGGGGCCCCAACGACGAGCAGTACTTC.

The chain uses TRBV7-9 and TRBJ2-1; the D is unclear. CDR1 is SEHNR and CDR2 is FQNEAQ in the germline V gene (reference sequence). V dropped 5 bases and J dropped 5 bases, with 19 bases sitting between them. The CDR3 loop spans 16 amino acids. The chain's CDR3 is CASSPGPPYINNEQFF. The CDR3 DNA reads as TGTGCCAGCAGCCCAGGTCCCCCGTACATTAACAATGAGCAGTTCTTC. The full variable domain, completed using reference TRBV7-9 and TRBJ2-1, is DTGVSQNPRHKITKRGQNVTFRCDPISEHNRLYWYRQTLGQGPEFLTYFQNEAQLEKSRLLSDRFSAERPKGSFSTLEIQRTEQGDSAMYLCASSPGPPYINNEQFFGPGTRLTVL.

The chain recombines TRBV5-1 with TRBJ2-1, with D maybe TRBD1 (6 bases). Trimming took off 2 bases at V and 3 bases at J, with 9 bases between the two ends. Germline V gene sequence: CDR1 SGHRS, CDR2 YFSETQ. The CDR3 totals 14 residues. The CDR3 DNA reads as TGCGCCAGCAGCTTCAGGGGCTTCTACAATGAGCAGTTCTTC. Protein: CASSFRGFYNEQFF.

Concerning this clone itself: At one of its ends the junction is not consistent with the germline gene, which may arise from a read error. The V and J genes are TRBV7-7 and TRBJ2-2; perhaps TRBD1 as D (5 bases). CDR1 and CDR2 from the germline V gene are SSHAT and FNYEAQ (reference sequence). The CDR3 totals 13 residues. CDR3 loop: CASSLGLPGELFF. CDR3 sequence (DNA): TGTGCTAGCAGCTTGGGGCTCCCCGGGGAGCTGTTTTTT.

The chain carries TRBV18 and TRBJ1-2; tentative D call: TRBD1 (5 bases). CDR1 is KGHSH, CDR2 LQKENI, per germline. The V end was cut by 5 bases, the J end by 4 bases, with 20 bases between. CDR3 length equals 16 residues. CDR3: CASSSTDSGSSYGYTF. The CDR3 DNA follows: TGTGCCAGCTCATCCACAGATTCAGGGTCTAGCTATGGCTACACCTTC.

This clone was detected once. Written as DNA, the CDR3 is TGCGCCAGCAGTGCCAAGGGGGCAGCTCAGCCCCAGCATTTT. Translating it yields CASSAKGAAQPQHF. The rearrangement joins TRBV10-2 to TRBJ1-5; TRBD1 aligns across 7 bases. Germline CDR1 reads WSHSY; CDR2 reads SAAADI. This CDR3 is 14 amino acids long. The trim removed 4 bases at V and 6 bases at J, leaving 6 bases unmatched.

CDR3 amino acids: CASSRTTSGNTDTQYF. CDR3 sequence (DNA): TGCGCCAGCAGCCGGACTACTAGCGGCAATACAGATACGCAGTATTTT. The chain combines TRBV4-3 with TRBJ2-3; TRBD2 matches 8 bases. Trimming removed 4 bases from V and 3 bases from J; junction bases left unmatched: 9. Germline values: CDR1 LGHNA, CDR2 YSLEER. This CDR3 has 16 amino acids.

The chain combines TRBV7-2 with TRBJ1-2; D not resolved. V gave up 3 bases and J gave up 6 bases, with 17 bases separating them. Germline-derived CDR1 and CDR2 are SGHTA and FQGNSA. The CDR3 has 15 residues. The DNA for the CDR3 is TGTGCCAGCAGCTTGGCGATAGCCCTCTGGGATGGCTACACCTTC. This codes for CASSLAIALWDGYTF. Combining the CDR3 with reference TRBV7-2 and TRBJ1-2 gives the whole variable domain GAGVSQSPSNKVTEKGKDVELRCDPISGHTALYWYRQSLGQGLEFLIYFQGNSAPDKSGLPSDRFSAERTGGSVSTLTIQRTQQEDSAVYLCASSLAIALWDGYTFGSGTRLTVV.

This clone was observed a single time. This chain connects TRBV4-3 to TRBJ1-1; 7 nucleotides align to TRBD1. There are 14 residues in the CDR3. Trimming removed 4 bases from V and 5 bases from J; junction bases left unmatched: 7. Germline-derived CDR1 and CDR2 are LGHNA and YSLEER. The CDR3, as DNA: TGCGCCAGCAGCCGGTCAGGGGGAAGTACTGAAGCTTTCTTT. It encodes CASSRSGGSTEAFF.

The chain is built from TRBV7-3 and TRBJ1-5; 11 bases are shared with TRBD1. The CDR3 covers 16 residues. The V gene's germline CDR1 is SGHTA and CDR2 FQGTGA. V shed 4 bases and J 8 bases; nucleotides not matched to a gene: 10. CDR3 sequence reads: CASSSRDRGTVKPQHF. In DNA, the CDR3 is TGTGCCAGCAGCTCCCGGGACAGGGGGACGGTGAAGCCCCAGCATTTT.

The rearrangement links TRBV11-1 to TRBJ1-1; tentative D call: TRBD1 (5 bases). Germline loops: CDR1 SGHAT, CDR2 FQDESV (reference sequence). Trimming left V 5 bases short and J 11 bases short, with 24 bases between. The CDR3 is 15 amino acids. CDR3 sequence reads: CASSDIRVVSDDAFF. CDR3 DNA: TGTGCCAGCAGCGATATCAGGGTAGTTTCTGATGATGCTTTCTTT.

The chain links TRBV7-2 to TRBJ2-7, with 9 bases lining up with TRBD1. Germline V gene sequence: CDR1 SGHTA, CDR2 FQGNSA. Trimming removed 5 bases from V and 6 bases from J; junction bases left unmatched: 8. The CDR3 totals 14 residues. CDR3 bases: TGTGCCAGCAGCCCTTGGACAGGGGTGAGCGAGCAGTACTTC. Protein: CASSPWTGVSEQYF.

This chain uses TRBV7-2 with TRBJ1-1, with 9 bases aligning to TRBD1. V shed 1 base and J 3 bases; nucleotides not matched to a gene: 0. From germline, CDR1 is SGHTA and CDR2 FQGNSA. This CDR3 comprises 14 residues. DNA of the CDR3: TGTGCCAGCAGCTTAGGGACAGGGGACACTGAAGCTTTCTTT. It translates to CASSLGTGDTEAFF.